This T cell receptor (beta chain) was recorded in a study of blood T cells in healthy people across ages. CDR1 is SGDLS, CDR2 YYNGEE, per germline. This CDR3 is built from 15 residues. V dropped 0 bases and J dropped 3 bases, with 13 bases sitting between them. The second PCR ran about 6 to 12 cycles with a sample-barcoded 5' primer and J-beta primers. Each CDR3 protein gets one entry after TCRdb re-called the 5' RACE reads with MiXCR. Of under 750,000 distinct CDR3 sequences detected, around 50% appear once; the ten largest clones hold under 30%. This TCR came from a man aged 80 or over in good health. V and J are TRBV9 and TRBJ2-7; tentative D call: TRBD2 (6 bases). The source material was blood. DNA of the CDR3: TGTGCCAGCAGCGTAGCTTGGGGACTGTTCTACGAGCAGTACTTC. Its protein product is CASSVAWGLFYEQYF.